This T cell receptor (beta chain) was obtained from a study of neoadjuvant nivolumab and ipilimumab in lung cancer. Study context: Patients got nivolumab 3 mg/kg on days 1, 15 and 29; combination added ipilimumab 1 mg/kg day 1. Study findings and constraints: Only two of four nivolumab-treated tumors gained richness and clonality by surgery. Resected tumors had greater TCR richness and clonality than uninvolved lung. Pretherapy blood TCR richness correlated positively with resected tumor richness.

This CDR3 spans 14 amino acids. Deletions cut 3 bases from V and 3 bases from J, with 9 bases between. Germline CDR1 reads SGHAT; CDR2 reads FQNNGV. Sequencing was performed with immunoSEQ multiplex PCR; in TCRdb, only in-frame clones are kept and a portion is missing. The sample lists over 25,000 clones, 75% to 90% occurring once. About this clone: Its antigen remains unknown.

This TCR came from an adult with non-small cell lung cancer. The genes are TRBV11-2 and TRBJ1-5; perhaps TRBD1 as D (5 bases). The sample consisted of peripheral blood, taken before neoadjuvant nivolumab, alone or with ipilimumab. As DNA, the CDR3 is TGTGCCAGCAGCTTGATCGGGGCCAATCAGCCCCAGCATTTT. It specifies CASSLIGANQPQHF.